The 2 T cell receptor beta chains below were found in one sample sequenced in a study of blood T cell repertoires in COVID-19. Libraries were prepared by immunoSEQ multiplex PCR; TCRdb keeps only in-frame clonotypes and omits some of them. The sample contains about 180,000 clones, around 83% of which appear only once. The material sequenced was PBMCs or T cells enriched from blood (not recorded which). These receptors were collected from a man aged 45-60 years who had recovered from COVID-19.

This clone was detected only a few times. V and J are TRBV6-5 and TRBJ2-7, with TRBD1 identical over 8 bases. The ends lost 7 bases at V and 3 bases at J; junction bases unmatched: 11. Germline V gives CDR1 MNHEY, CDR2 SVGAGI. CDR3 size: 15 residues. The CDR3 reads CASTHGQGTDYEQYF. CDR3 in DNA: TGTGCCAGCACCCACGGACAGGGTACGGACTACGAGCAGTACTTC.

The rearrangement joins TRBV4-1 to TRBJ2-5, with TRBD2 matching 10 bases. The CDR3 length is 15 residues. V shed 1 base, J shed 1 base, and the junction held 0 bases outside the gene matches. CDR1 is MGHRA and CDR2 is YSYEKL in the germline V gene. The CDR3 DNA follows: TGCGCCAGCAGCCAAGGGACTAGCGGCCAAGAGACCCAGTACTTC. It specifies CASSQGTSGQETQYF.